A single sample is the source of the 13 T cell receptor beta chains below, sequenced in a study of regulatory T cells in long-lasting Graves disease. Noted time point: persistent/refractory GD, antithyroid drugs over 5 years with positive TRAb. RNA isolated from PBMCs was used to make the TCR library. Arm-PCR with iRepertoire HTBI primers amplified the CDR3 regions for these TCR beta libraries. TCRdb re-called the multiplex PCR reads through MiXCR, storing one row per CDR3 protein. The sample has around 300,000 distinct CDR3 sequences; 20% to 25% are singletons. The specimen was peripheral blood mononuclear cells (PBMCs), collected when the disease was refractory, from a patient treated with antithyroid drugs. These receptors were taken from a female donor with Graves disease.

This clonotype was seen only a few times. V and J are TRBV5-1 and TRBJ2-2; 13 nucleotides agree with TRBD2. The CDR3 spans 19 residues. Germline CDR1 reads SGHRS; CDR2 reads YFSETQ. V shed 4 bases and J 0 bases; nucleotides not matched to a gene: 9. The CDR3 nucleotides read TGCGCCAGCAGCATCGGACTAGCGGGGGCAATCGCGAACACCGGGGAGCTGTTTTTT. It encodes CASSIGLAGAIANTGELFF.

About this clonotype itself: Given a much more abundant clone one base away, this may be a read error. The chain couples TRBV28 to TRBJ2-5, with 12 bases lining up with TRBD2. Germline V gene data show CDR1 as MDHEN and CDR2 as SYDVKM. CDR3 length: 15 amino acids. DNA for the CDR3: TGTGCCAACAGTCGGACTAGCGGGATTCAAGAGACCCAGTACTTC. Translating gives CANSRTSGIQETQYF.

Here the CDR3 DNA reads TGCAGTGCTAGAAGGCCCGGGGAAGCCTACGAGCAGTACTTC. This sequence encodes CSARRPGEAYEQYF. The chain combines TRBV20-1 with TRBJ2-7, with D maybe TRBD2 (5 bases). The length of the CDR3 is 14 residues. The ends were cut back, 2 bases at V and 2 bases at J, with 13 bases in the middle. The V gene's germline CDR1 is DFQATT and CDR2 SNEGSKA (reference sequence).

V usage is TRBV7-2 and J usage is TRBJ1-5; possibly TRBD1 for D (6 bases). From germline, CDR1 is SGHTA and CDR2 FQGNSA. The length of the CDR3 is 15 residues. Trimming shortened V by 9 bases and J by 4 bases, and 19 bases separated the two germline ends. The CDR3 is CARRQVREKNQPQHF. The CDR3 DNA sequence: TGTGCCAGACGACAGGTGAGGGAAAAGAATCAGCCCCAGCATTTT.

This clonotype occurred many times. The chain uses TRBV11-2 and TRBJ1-1; D possibly corresponds to TRBD1 (6 bases). Trimming stripped 4 bases from V and 1 base from J, with 10 bases between. The CDR3 covers 14 residues. Germline values: CDR1 SGHAT, CDR2 FQNNGV. The CDR3 reads CASSSDRQNTEAFF. In DNA, the CDR3 is TGTGCCAGCAGCTCCGACAGGCAGAACACTGAAGCTTTCTTT.

This clonotype was observed once. Its ends do not fully match the called genes, so a read error is possible. This chain joins TRBV7-3 and TRBJ2-7; either TRBD1 or TRBD2 may supply D (6 bases each). The CDR3 is 15 residues long. Germline CDR1 SGHTA, CDR2 FQGTGA. In DNA form, the CDR3 reads TGTGCCCGCAGCTTATTTGGAGGGGGAGGCGACGAGCAGTACTTC. Its protein product is CARSLFGGGGDEQYF.

V usage is TRBV4-1 and J usage is TRBJ2-7; TRBD1 aligns across 9 bases. The CDR3 runs 16 residues. The germline V gene encodes CDR1 MGHRA and CDR2 YSYEKL. V trimming: 0 bases; J trimming: 3 bases; junction bases outside the gene matches: 6. In nucleotides, the CDR3 is TGCGCCAGCAGCCAAGATTCAGGACAGGGGTTCTACGAGCAGTACTTC. This encodes CASSQDSGQGFYEQYF.

This clonotype occurred a few times. This chain uses TRBV3-1 with TRBJ2-5; the match to TRBD1 covers 7 bases. Unmatched junction bases numbered 9, after V lost 4 bases and J lost 4 bases. CDR1 and CDR2 from the germline V gene are LGHDT and YNNKEL (reference sequence). The CDR3 loop spans 15 amino acids. The CDR3 spells CASSPFLDRAETQYF. Here the CDR3 DNA reads TGTGCCAGCAGCCCTTTCCTCGACAGGGCAGAGACCCAGTACTTC.

This sequence joins TRBV19 and TRBJ2-2, with TRBD1 matching over 9 bases. Germline-derived CDR1 and CDR2 are LNHDA and SQIVND (reference sequence). Losses at the gene ends were 6 bases for V and 7 bases for J; bases not matched to a gene: 9. The CDR3 consists of 15 residues. CDR3 loop: CASSPGQGRVGELFF. CDR3 sequence (DNA): TGTGCCAGTAGCCCAGGACAGGGGAGAGTCGGGGAGCTGTTTTTT.

This clonotype was seen a few times. The chain has TRBV20-1 and TRBJ2-5; D gene ambiguous. This CDR3 is 12 amino acids long. The V and J ends lost 2 bases and 4 bases respectively, with 8 bases between them. Germline V lookup: CDR1 DFQATT, CDR2 SNEGSKA (reference sequence). The CDR3 DNA reads TGCAGTGCTAGATCCAGGCTAGAGACCCAGTACTTC. Translation: CSARSRLETQYF.

The genes are TRBV5-1 and TRBJ2-1, with 13 bases identical to TRBD2. The CDR3 contains 14 residues. Germline CDR1 reads SGHRS; CDR2 reads YFSETQ. V lost 5 bases to trimming and J lost 6 bases; unmatched junction nucleotides: 2. Written as DNA, the CDR3 is TGCGCCAGCAGTCGGACTAGCGGGAGCAATGAGCAGTTCTTC. Protein product: CASSRTSGSNEQFF.

This clonotype was detected many times. V is TRBV6-1 and J is TRBJ2-7, with a tentative D call TRBD2 (6 bases). V lost 11 bases to trimming and J lost 4 bases, with 18 bases between them. The CDR3 sequence is 13 residues long. CDR1 is MNHNS and CDR2 is SASEGT in the germline V gene. In DNA form, the CDR3 reads TGTGCCGGGGAAGGGACTTCGACGTACGAGCAGTACTTC. Protein product: CAGEGTSTYEQYF.

This clonotype was seen repeatedly, ten times or more. The chain links TRBV20-1 to TRBJ1-5; 11 positions agree with TRBD1. Germline CDR1 DFQATT, CDR2 SNEGSKA (reference sequence). This CDR3 is 16 amino acids long. With 5 bases clipped from V and 0 bases from J, the junction kept 6 bases outside the gene matches. The DNA of the CDR3 is TGCAGTGCTCTGGGACAGGGGGGTTATAGCAATCAGCCCCAGCATTTT. Protein product: CSALGQGGYSNQPQHF.